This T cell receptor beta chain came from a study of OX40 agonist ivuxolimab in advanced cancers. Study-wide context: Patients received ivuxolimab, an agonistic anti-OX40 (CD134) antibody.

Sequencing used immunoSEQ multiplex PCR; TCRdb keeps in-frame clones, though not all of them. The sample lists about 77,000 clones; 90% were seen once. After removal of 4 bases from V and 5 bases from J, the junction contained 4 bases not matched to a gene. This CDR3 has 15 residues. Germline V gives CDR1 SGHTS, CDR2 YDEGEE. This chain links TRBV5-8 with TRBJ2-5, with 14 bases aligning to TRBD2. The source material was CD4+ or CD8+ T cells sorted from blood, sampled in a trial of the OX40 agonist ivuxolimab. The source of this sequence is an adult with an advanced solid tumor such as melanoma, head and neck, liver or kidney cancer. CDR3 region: CASSEGLAGVETQYF. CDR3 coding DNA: TGTGCCAGCAGCGAGGGACTAGCGGGGGTTGAGACCCAGTACTTC.